The clone carrying this TCR beta chain turned up a few times. One base away lies a much larger clone, so this may be a sequencing read error. Here the CDR3 omits its conserved ending phenylalanine or tryptophan, so a read error is the likely source. No treatment had been given to any patient before thyroid surgery. The data derive from a study of metastatic and nonmetastatic thyroid tumors. TCRdb reassembled clones from the PCR reads with MiXCR. Here the sample spans nearly 15,000 clones, about 21% being singletons. This clonotype was sampled from a female donor with papillary thyroid cancer or a benign thyroid nodule (not recorded which). Some clones in this sample may be carry-over from other donors' samples. The sequenced material came from blood.

The CDR3 loop is CSVNWKGGTEAFL. Written as DNA, the CDR3 is TGCAGCGTCAACTGGAAAGGGGGGACTGAAGCTTTCCTT. The chain carries TRBV29-1 and TRBJ1-1, with D tentatively TRBD1 (6 bases). V dropped 6 bases and J dropped 5 bases, with 16 bases sitting between them. CDR1 SQVTM and CDR2 ANQGSEA come from the germline V gene. This CDR3 region has 13 residues.